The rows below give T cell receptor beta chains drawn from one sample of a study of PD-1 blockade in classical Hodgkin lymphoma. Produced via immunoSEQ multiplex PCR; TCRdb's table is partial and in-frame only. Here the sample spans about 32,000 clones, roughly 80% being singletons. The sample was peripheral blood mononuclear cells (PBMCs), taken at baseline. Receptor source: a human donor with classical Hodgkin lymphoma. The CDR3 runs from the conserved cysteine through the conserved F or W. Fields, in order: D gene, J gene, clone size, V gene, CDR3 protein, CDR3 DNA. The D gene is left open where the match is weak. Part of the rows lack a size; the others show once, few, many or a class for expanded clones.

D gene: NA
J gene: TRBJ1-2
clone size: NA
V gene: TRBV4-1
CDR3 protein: CASSQGLPGSLEDRNYGYTF
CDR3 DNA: TGCGCCAGCAGCCAGGGACTGCCAGGGTCCCTTGAAGACAGAAACTATGGCTACACCTTC

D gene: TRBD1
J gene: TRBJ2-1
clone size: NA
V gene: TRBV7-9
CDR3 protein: CASSLVIGGAYNEQFF
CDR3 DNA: TGTGCCAGCAGCTTAGTCATAGGGGGCGCTTACAATGAGCAGTTCTTC

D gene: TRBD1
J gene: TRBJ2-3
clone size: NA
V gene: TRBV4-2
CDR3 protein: CASSLDRGVDVDTQYF
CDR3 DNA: TGTGCCAGCAGCCTCGACAGGGGGGTTGACGTAGATACGCAGTATTTT

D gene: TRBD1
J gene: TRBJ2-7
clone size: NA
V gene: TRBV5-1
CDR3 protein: CASSYIGTGAYEQYF
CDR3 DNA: TGCGCCAGCAGTTATATCGGGACAGGGGCCTACGAGCAGTACTTC

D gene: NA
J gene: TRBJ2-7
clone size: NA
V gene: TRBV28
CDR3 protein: CASTRGAYEQYF
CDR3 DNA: TGTGCCAGCACAAGGGGTGCCTACGAGCAGTACTTC

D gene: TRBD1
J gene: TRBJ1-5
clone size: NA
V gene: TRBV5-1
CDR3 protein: CASSLGQGLQPQHF
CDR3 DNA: TGCGCCAGCAGCTTGGGACAGGGGCTACAGCCCCAGCATTTT

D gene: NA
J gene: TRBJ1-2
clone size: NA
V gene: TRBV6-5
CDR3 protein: CASSYSAESYGYTF
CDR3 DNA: TGTGCCAGCAGTTACTCGGCAGAGAGCTATGGCTACACCTTC

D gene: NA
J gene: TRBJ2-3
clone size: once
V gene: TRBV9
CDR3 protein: CASSRASTDTQYF
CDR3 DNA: TGTGCCAGCTCCCGTGCTAGCACAGATACGCAGTATTTT

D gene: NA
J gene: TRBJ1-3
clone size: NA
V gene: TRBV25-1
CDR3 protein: CASSEFPGTTGNTIYF
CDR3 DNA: TGTGCCAGCAGTGAATTTCCCGGGACTACTGGAAACACCATATATTTT

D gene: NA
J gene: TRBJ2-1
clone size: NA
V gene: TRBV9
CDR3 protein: CASSPAIDEQFF
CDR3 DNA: TGTGCCAGCAGCCCGGCTATCGATGAGCAGTTCTTC

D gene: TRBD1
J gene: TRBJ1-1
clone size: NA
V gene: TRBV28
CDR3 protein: CASSFRTGSGTEAFF
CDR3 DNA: TGTGCCAGCAGTTTCCGGACAGGGTCGGGGACTGAAGCTTTCTTT

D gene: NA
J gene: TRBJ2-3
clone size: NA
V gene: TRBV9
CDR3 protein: CASSGLGQSTDTQYF
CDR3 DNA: TGTGCCAGCAGCGGACTAGGACAGAGCACAGATACGCAGTATTTT

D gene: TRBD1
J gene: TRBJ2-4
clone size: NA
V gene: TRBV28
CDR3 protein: CASSPPGQGLGNIQYF
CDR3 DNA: TGTGCCAGCAGTCCTCCCGGACAGGGTCTAGGAAACATTCAGTACTTC

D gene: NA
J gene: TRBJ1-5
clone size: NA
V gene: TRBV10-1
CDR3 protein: CASSESIWAGSNQPQHF
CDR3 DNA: TGCGCCAGCAGTGAGTCGATCTGGGCCGGAAGCAATCAGCCCCAGCATTTT